This T cell receptor (beta chain) was recorded in a study of blood T cell repertoires in COVID-19. Overall study: COVID-19 samples collected from the United States, Italy and Spain covered acute and convalescent phases.

Assignments of participants to cohorts depended upon their own reported clinical history. Method: immunoSEQ multiplex PCR; TCRdb's copy keeps in-frame clones and lacks some. The table has approximately 490,000 clones, about nine tenths seen once. The germline CDR1 and CDR2 sequences are SNHLY and FYNNEI. The V gene lost 10 bases and the J gene lost 2 bases, with 17 bases spanning the gap. This CDR3 spans 14 amino acids. The sequencing sample was made of PBMCs or T cells enriched from blood (not recorded which). This chain links TRBV2 with TRBJ2-5, with a tentative D call TRBD1 (5 bases). The sequence was obtained from a woman between 18 and 29 years old who had recovered from COVID-19. Here the CDR3 DNA reads TGTGCCACAAAGGGGCTAGTGGGACAAGAGACCCAGTACTTC. It yields the protein CATKGLVGQETQYF.